This passage covers 16 T cell receptor beta chains from one sample sequenced in a study of T cell repertoires in cytomegalovirus infection. TCRdb reanalysed the reads using MiXCR and keeps one entry per CDR3 protein. Seen here are around 300,000 distinct CDR3 sequences, roughly a quarter observed once, and the top ten hold approximately 13%. Material: PBMCs. The origin of the receptors is a human donor in good health (CMV status not recorded). Some clones in this sample may be carry-over from other donors' samples.

As to this clonotype: A read error may account for a junction end that differs from germline. The chain recombines TRBV7-6 with TRBJ1-3; D is uncertain. This CDR3 contains 15 residues. Germline CDR1 reads SGHVS; CDR2 reads FNYEAQ. The CDR3 sequence: CTSSPDGDSGNTIYF. DNA for the CDR3: TGTACCAGCAGCCCGGACGGGGACTCTGGAAACACCATATATTTT.

The chain joins TRBV28 to TRBJ2-2; no reliable D call. The ends were cut back, 5 bases at V and 5 bases at J, with 15 bases in the middle. The CDR3 extends over 15 amino acids. Germline assignment: CDR1 MDHEN and CDR2 SYDVKM. Written as DNA, the CDR3 is TGTGCCAGCAGTCTGGGGTCGGGCGAAACCGGGGAGCTGTTTTTT. Encoded protein: CASSLGSGETGELFF.

In regard to this clonotype: A junction end diverges from the germline sequence, so it may reflect a read error. The chain has TRBV30 and TRBJ2-5, with D possibly being TRBD2 (5 bases). The CDR3 consists of 11 residues. Germline values: CDR1 GTSNPN, CDR2 SVGIG (reference sequence). The CDR3 here is CAWSVRETPYF. The CDR3 DNA reads TGTGCCTGGAGTGTAAGGGAGACCCCGTACTTC.

V and J are TRBV2 and TRBJ1-1, with D possibly TRBD1 on 5 matching bases. This CDR3 is built from 14 residues. Deletions cut 6 bases from V and 2 bases from J, with 13 bases between. Germline V lookup: CDR1 SNHLY, CDR2 FYNNEI. CDR3 in amino acids: CASRVTQDNTEAFF. CDR3 coding DNA: TGTGCCAGCAGAGTGACACAGGATAACACTGAAGCTTTCTTT.

This clonotype was seen many times. This chain joins TRBV5-6 and TRBJ2-1, with TRBD1 matching 7 bases. V dropped 6 bases and J dropped 0; count of bases not matched to a gene: 6. In germline, CDR1 is SGHDT, CDR2 YYEEEE. The CDR3 covers 15 residues. CDR3 in amino acids: CASTPTGISYNEQFF. CDR3 coding DNA: TGTGCCAGCACCCCGACAGGGATCTCCTACAATGAGCAGTTCTTC.

The chain couples TRBV7-2 to TRBJ1-2; D unclear. Trimming left V 3 bases short and J 5 bases short, with 7 bases between. This CDR3 spans 12 amino acids. The germline V gene encodes CDR1 SGHTA and CDR2 FQGNSA. For the CDR3, the DNA is TGTGCCAGCAGCTTCTCCTCGTATGGCTACACCTTC. The encoded protein is CASSFSSYGYTF. Together with reference TRBV7-2 and TRBJ1-2, the CDR3 gives the full variable domain: GAGVSQSPSNKVTEKGKDVELRCDPISGHTALYWYRQSLGQGLEFLIYFQGNSAPDKSGLPSDRFSAERTGGSVSTLTIQRTQQEDSAVYLCASSFSSYGYTFGSGTRLTVV.

This clonotype has only a few counts. CDR3 sequence reads: CASSMPYEQYF. CDR3 nucleotides: TGTGCCAGCAGCATGCCCTACGAGCAGTACTTC. This sequence joins TRBV2 and TRBJ2-7; no clear D. CDR1 is SNHLY and CDR2 is FYNNEI in the germline V gene. V dropped 6 bases and J dropped 2 bases, with 5 bases sitting between them. The CDR3 has 11 residues.

The V gene is TRBV19, the J gene TRBJ2-3, with D unclear. V lost 0 bases to trimming and J lost 4 bases, with 8 bases between them. The V gene's germline CDR1 is LNHDA and CDR2 SQIVND (reference sequence). CDR3 length equals 14 residues. This CDR3 is CASSIEPGPDTQYF. The CDR3 DNA reads TGTGCCAGTAGTATAGAGCCAGGTCCAGATACGCAGTATTTT.

This rearrangement joins TRBV7-2 to TRBJ1-4; D ambiguous. The CDR3 totals 13 residues. In germline, CDR1 is SGHTA, CDR2 FQGNSA. The V and J ends lost 2 bases and 4 bases respectively, with 5 bases between them. The CDR3 coding sequence is TGTGCCAGCAGCTTACGGTATAATGAAAAACTGTTTTTT. Translated, it gives CASSLRYNEKLFF. The full variable domain, its missing parts supplied by reference TRBV7-2 and TRBJ1-4, is GAGVSQSPSNKVTEKGKDVELRCDPISGHTALYWYRQSLGQGLEFLIYFQGNSAPDKSGLPSDRFSAERTGGSVSTLTIQRTQQEDSAVYLCASSLRYNEKLFFGSGTQLSVL.

This clonotype was counted between two and nine times. The V gene is TRBV2, the J gene TRBJ1-2; D possibly corresponds to TRBD1 (5 bases). Trimming took off 5 bases at V and 1 base at J, with 14 bases between the two ends. Germline CDR1 reads SNHLY; CDR2 reads FYNNEI. This CDR3 has 15 residues. CDR3 nucleotides: TGTGCCAGCAGTCCGGGACGCTCGTTTAACTATGGCTACACCTTC. This encodes CASSPGRSFNYGYTF. Using reference TRBV2 and TRBJ1-2 for the parts outside the CDR3, the full variable domain is EPEVTQTPSHQVTQMGQEVILRCVPISNHLYFYWYRQILGQKVEFLVSFYNNEISEKSEIFDDQFSVERPDGSNFTLKIRSTKLEDSAMYFCASSPGRSFNYGYTFGSGTRLTVV.

The chain couples TRBV11-2 to TRBJ2-1, with 7 nucleotides matching TRBD1. The CDR3 contains 15 residues. CDR1 and CDR2 from the germline V gene are SGHAT and FQNNGV. The junction had 12 bases not matched to a gene; V was cut back by 6 bases and J by 7 bases. The CDR3 sequence: CASSSRQGLWNEQFF. CDR3 sequence (DNA): TGTGCCAGCAGTTCGAGACAGGGTCTCTGGAATGAGCAGTTCTTC.

This clonotype was seen many times. The chain has TRBV7-8 and TRBJ1-5; 9 nucleotides agree with TRBD1. Germline CDR1 SGHVS, CDR2 FQNEAQ. After removal of 5 bases from V and 7 bases from J, the junction contained 6 bases not matched to a gene. The CDR3 is made up of 14 amino acids. The CDR3 DNA reads TGTGCCAGCAGCGGGGGGACAGGGAGGCAGCCCCAGCATTTT. Amino acids: CASSGGTGRQPQHF. Together with reference TRBV7-8 and TRBJ1-5, the CDR3 gives the full variable domain: GAGVSQSPRYKVAKRGQDVALRCDPISGHVSLFWYQQALGQGPEFLTYFQNEAQLDKSGLPSDRFFAERPEGSVSTLKIQRTQQEDSAVYLCASSGGTGRQPQHFGDGTRLSIL.

The chain recombines TRBV20-1 with TRBJ2-1; 7 nucleotides match TRBD2. V lost 6 bases and J lost 8; bases outside the gene matches: 22. Per the germline V gene, CDR1 is DFQATT and CDR2 is SNEGSKA (reference sequence). The CDR3 consists of 17 residues. CDR3 amino acids: CSAPPPSGREVKDEQFF. The CDR3 bases are TGCAGTGCACCACCCCCCTCAGGGAGGGAGGTGAAGGATGAGCAGTTCTTC.

The sample holds a few counts of this clonotype. CDR3 sequence (DNA): TGCAGTGCCAGGGTGCCGGGACAGGGGTTTGATCACACCTTC. It translates to CSARVPGQGFDHTF. The chain links TRBV20-1 to TRBJ1-2; 10 bases are shared with TRBD1. CDR3 length: 14 amino acids. Trimming took 6 bases from V and 12 from J; bases not matched to a gene: 16. From germline, CDR1 is DFQATT and CDR2 SNEGSKA (reference sequence).

This clonotype was seen a few times. V is TRBV28 and J is TRBJ2-7; a possible D gene is TRBD1 (7 bases). Germline-derived CDR1 and CDR2 are MDHEN and SYDVKM. V was shortened by 1 base and J by 0 bases, with 10 bases between the two germline ends. The CDR3 is 15 residues long. The CDR3 DNA is TGTGCCAGCAGTTTATCAGGGGGGAGCTCCTACGAGCAGTACTTC. As protein: CASSLSGGSSYEQYF.

The chain is built from TRBV5-1 and TRBJ2-5; the match to TRBD1 covers 7 bases. The junction had 12 bases not matched to a gene; V was cut back by 0 bases and J by 7 bases. CDR3 length: 16 residues. CDR1 SGHRS and CDR2 YFSETQ come from the germline V gene. The CDR3 region has the DNA TGCGCCAGCAGCTTGGCCAGACAGGGTGTAGTTGGGACCCAGTACTTC. This gives the protein CASSLARQGVVGTQYF.